These 6 T cell receptor beta chains share one sample of origin, sequenced in a study of cytomegalovirus exposure and HLA in healthy donors (dated by TCRdb to 2016 to 2017). The library was made by the immunoSEQ multiplex PCR assay. The multiplex PCR relied on a mix of 60 forward primers for TCR Vbeta segments and 13 reverse primers for TCR Jbeta segments. TCRdb mirrors the immuneACCESS table, restricted to in-frame sequences. Some clones are absent from its copies; in checked studies, under half trace to an unresolved V gene, and the reason for the others is unknown. The sample records more than 95,000 clones, approximately 11% of which are singletons. 15% to 20% of the sample belongs to the ten largest clones. Sample: PBMCs. Receptors originate from a man aged 40-55 years in good health and CMV-seropositive.

There are a few counts of this clone. CDR3 sequence (DNA): TGTGCCAGCAGTCCCGCAGTCGCCTATGGCTACACCTTC. Translation gives CASSPAVAYGYTF. The chain carries TRBV2 and TRBJ1-2; D is uncertain. The germline gives CDR1 SNHLY, CDR2 FYNNEI. V was cut by 5 bases and J by 4 bases, with 11 bases left in between. The CDR3 spans 13 residues. Full variable domain (outside the CDR3, taken from reference TRBV2 and TRBJ1-2): EPEVTQTPSHQVTQMGQEVILRCVPISNHLYFYWYRQILGQKVEFLVSFYNNEISEKSEIFDDQFSVERPDGSNFTLKIRSTKLEDSAMYFCASSPAVAYGYTFGSGTRLTVV.

This chain connects TRBV11-3 to TRBJ2-1; D remains unclear. V lost 0 bases to trimming and J lost 6 bases, with 9 bases between them. CDR3 length equals 14 residues. CDR1 is SGHNT, CDR2 YENEEA, per germline. The CDR3 loop is CASSLEEARNEQFF. In nucleotides, the CDR3 is TGTGCCAGCAGCTTAGAAGAGGCCCGCAATGAGCAGTTCTTC.

The chain uses TRBV7-2 and TRBJ2-3; possible D gene TRBD1, 5 bases. The CDR3 is made up of 12 amino acids. V shed 1 base and J shed 11 bases, with 10 bases lying between them. Germline V gives CDR1 SGHTA, CDR2 FQGNSA. CDR3 amino acids: CASSLEGLKQYF. CDR3 DNA: TGTGCCAGCAGCTTAGAGGGGTTAAAGCAGTATTTT.

The chain links TRBV7-2 to TRBJ2-7; 12 bases map to TRBD2. Per germline, CDR1 SGHTA and CDR2 FQGNSA. J gave up 6 bases and V 1 base, and 7 bases lay outside the gene matches. CDR3 size: 16 residues. This CDR3 reads CASSLDRTSGNAEQYF. As DNA, the CDR3 is TGTGCCAGCAGCTTAGACCGGACTAGCGGGAACGCCGAGCAGTACTTC.

The chain couples TRBV18 to TRBJ2-7, with 9 positions matching TRBD1. Germline CDR1 is KGHSH and CDR2 is LQKENI. The V segment lost 8 bases and the J segment 6 bases; nucleotides outside the gene matches: 11. The CDR3 covers 14 residues. CDR3 bases: TGTGCCAGCCAACAGGGGGCTCAGGACTCCGAGCAGTACTTC. Translating gives CASQQGAQDSEQYF.

This clone was counted only a few times. The chain couples TRBV19 to TRBJ2-3; TRBD2 agrees at 14 bases. Trimming removed 7 bases from V and 6 bases from J; junction bases left unmatched: 6. CDR1 is LNHDA and CDR2 is SQIVND in the germline V gene (reference sequence). CDR3 length: 15 amino acids. This CDR3 is CASTGLAGGSDTQYF. As DNA, the CDR3 is TGTGCCAGTACCGGACTAGCGGGAGGATCGGATACGCAGTATTTT.